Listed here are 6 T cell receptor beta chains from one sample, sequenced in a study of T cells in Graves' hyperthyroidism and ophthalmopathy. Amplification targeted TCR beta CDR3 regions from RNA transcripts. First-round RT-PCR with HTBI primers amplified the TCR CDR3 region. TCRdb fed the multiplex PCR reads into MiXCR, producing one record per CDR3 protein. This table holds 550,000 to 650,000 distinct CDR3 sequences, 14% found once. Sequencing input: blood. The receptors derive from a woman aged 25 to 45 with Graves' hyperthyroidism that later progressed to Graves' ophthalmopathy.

The CDR3 nucleotides are TGTGCCAGCAGCCTCCCCGGACAGGGAAGCTCCTACGAGCAGTACTTC. Its protein is CASSLPGQGSSYEQYF. The J gene is TRBJ2-7, the V gene TRBV11-2; TRBD1 matches at 8 bases. CDR1 SGHAT and CDR2 FQNNGV come from the germline V gene. J gave up 0 bases and V 5 bases, and 9 bases lay outside the gene matches. The CDR3 is 16 amino acids.

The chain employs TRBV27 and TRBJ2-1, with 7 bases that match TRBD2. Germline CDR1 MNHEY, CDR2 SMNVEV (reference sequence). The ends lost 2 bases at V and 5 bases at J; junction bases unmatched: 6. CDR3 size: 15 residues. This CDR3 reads CASSLAGVGHNEQFF. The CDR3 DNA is TGTGCCAGCAGTTTAGCGGGAGTAGGGCACAATGAGCAGTTCTTC.

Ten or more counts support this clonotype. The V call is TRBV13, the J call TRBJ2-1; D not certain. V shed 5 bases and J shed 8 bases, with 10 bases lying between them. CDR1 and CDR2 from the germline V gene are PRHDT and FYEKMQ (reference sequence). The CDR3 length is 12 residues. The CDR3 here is CASSRTGDEQFF. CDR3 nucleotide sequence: TGTGCCAGCAGCCGGACCGGCGATGAGCAGTTCTTC.

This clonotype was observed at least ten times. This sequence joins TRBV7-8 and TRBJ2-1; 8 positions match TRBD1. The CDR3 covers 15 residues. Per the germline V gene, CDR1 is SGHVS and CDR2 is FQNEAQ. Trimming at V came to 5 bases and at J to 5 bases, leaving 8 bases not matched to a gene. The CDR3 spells CASSPRTGSNNEQFF. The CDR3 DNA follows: TGTGCCAGCAGCCCACGGACAGGGTCGAACAATGAGCAGTTCTTC.

The CDR3 DNA reads as TGCAGTGCTAGAGTACAGGGGCGGAACACCGGGGAGCTGTTTTTT. Encoded protein: CSARVQGRNTGELFF. This chain links TRBV20-1 with TRBJ2-2, with 7 bases lining up with TRBD1. The CDR3 is made up of 15 amino acids. V trimming: 1 base; J trimming: 1 base; junction bases outside the gene matches: 3. CDR1 DFQATT and CDR2 SNEGSKA come from the germline V gene (reference sequence).

The CDR3 coding sequence is TGTGCCAGCACCTACCGGGGGGGGGGGGAGACCCAGTACTTC. Protein product: CASTYRGGGETQYF. This chain joins TRBV12-3 or TRBV12-4 and TRBJ2-5; TRBD2 matches 8 bases. V shed 7 bases and J 5 bases; nucleotides not matched to a gene: 9. The CDR3 consists of 14 residues.